The rows below give T cell receptor beta chains drawn from one sample of a study of shared clonotypes between healthy human individuals. Profiling relied on immunoSEQ multiplex PCR, and the TCRdb table lists in-frame clones only, not all of them. Altogether around 2,000,000 clones are present, about 93% being singletons, with the ten largest covering around 1.7%. The sequencing input was naive CD8+ T cells from PBMCs. The receptor set was obtained from a man between 18 and 35 years old in good health. Some clones in this sample may be carry-over from other donors' samples. CDR3s include the opening cysteine and the closing phenylalanine or tryptophan. A D gene is named only where the DNA matches it firmly. A clone size is listed for some rows: how often the clone was seen (once, few, many), or a class if it is expanded.

V: TRBV7-3
size: .
length: 14
J: TRBJ1-1
D: .
CDR3: CASSLTSRDPEAFF

V: TRBV4-2
size: .
length: 18
J: TRBJ2-4
D: .
CDR3: CASSQEPGDQLAKNIQYF

V: TRBV29-1
size: .
length: 13
J: TRBJ2-7
D: .
CDR3: CSVEEATGYEQYF

V: TRBV9
size: .
length: 18
J: TRBJ2-3
D: TRBD2
CDR3: CASSVATMAGGLGDTQYF

V: TRBV5-1
size: .
length: 14
J: TRBJ2-7
D: .
CDR3: CASSSSRGAYEQYF

V: TRBV15
size: .
length: 20
J: TRBJ2-1
D: TRBD1
CDR3: CATSPTSSIQGDGWNNEQFF

V: TRBV4-1
size: once
length: 16
J: TRBJ1-1
D: .
CDR3: CASSQGRQALNTEAFF

V: TRBV9
size: .
length: 14
J: TRBJ1-1
D: TRBD1
CDR3: CASSGQGMNTEAFF

V: TRBV28
size: .
length: 14
J: TRBJ2-7
D: TRBD2
CDR3: CASRPSGRPYEQYF

V: TRBV5-1
size: .
length: 16
J: TRBJ2-1
D: .
CDR3: CASSLLAADSYNEQFF

V: TRBV28
size: once
length: 15
J: TRBJ2-1
D: .
CDR3: CASTGGLSSYNEQFF

V: TRBV28
size: .
length: 14
J: TRBJ1-2
D: .
CDR3: CASSLSAGLDGYTF

V: TRBV27
size: .
length: 13
J: TRBJ2-7
D: .
CDR3: CASRYGTLSEQYF

V: TRBV6-5
size: .
length: 15
J: TRBJ2-7
D: .
CDR3: CASSYSSDGDYEQYF

V: TRBV5-8
size: .
length: 15
J: TRBJ2-7
D: .
CDR3: CASSFPPPGPYEQYF

V: TRBV28
size: .
length: 15
J: TRBJ2-7
D: .
CDR3: CASSLISGWRVEQYF

V: TRBV7-8
size: .
length: 14
J: TRBJ2-7
D: .
CDR3: CASSTPDPGYEQYF

V: TRBV4-1
size: .
length: 13
J: TRBJ2-1
D: .
CDR3: CASSLRTPAEQFF

V: TRBV27
size: .
length: 15
J: TRBJ2-7
D: TRBD1
CDR3: CASSIPGTGTYEQYF

V: TRBV6-5
size: .
length: 15
J: TRBJ1-2
D: .
CDR3: CASSAGPGLNRGYTF

V: TRBV6-5
size: once
length: 15
J: TRBJ2-6
D: .
CDR3: CASSYPRIGANVLTF

V: TRBV9
size: few
length: 13
J: TRBJ1-5
D: .
CDR3: CASSFSGNQPQHF

V: TRBV7-9
size: .
length: 15
J: TRBJ1-5
D: .
CDR3: CASSLGDQHNQPQHF

V: TRBV15
size: .
length: 14
J: TRBJ1-1
D: .
CDR3: CATSRIHRGTEAFF